The 4 T cell receptor beta chains reported below all come from one sample, sequenced in a study of metastatic and nonmetastatic thyroid tumors. Patients underwent thyroid surgery, and none had received any treatment before it. TCRdb re-called the PCR reads via MiXCR. The data show about 92,000 clones, with about 15% seen just once and just over 3.5% held by the top ten. The sequenced material came from blood. The source is a female donor with papillary thyroid cancer or a benign thyroid nodule (not recorded which). Some clones in this sample may be carry-over from other donors' samples.

This clone appeared many times. This chain links TRBV6-1 with TRBJ2-2; D unresolved. This CDR3 is built from 11 residues. The germline gives CDR1 MNHNS, CDR2 SASEGT. Trimming removed 6 bases from V and 6 bases from J, with 5 bases in between. The CDR3 bases are TGTGCCAGCAGCTCCGCCGGGGAGCTGTTTTTT. Amino acids: CASSSAGELFF.

The sample holds many counts of this clone. The chain joins TRBV7-2 to TRBJ1-2; TRBD1 might be the D (5 bases). This CDR3 spans 14 amino acids. V dropped 5 bases and J dropped 1 base, with 11 bases sitting between them. Per the germline V gene, CDR1 is SGHTA and CDR2 is FQGNSA. The CDR3 DNA sequence: TGTGCCAGCAGCGCGAACAGGAATAACTATGGCTACACCTTC. Translation: CASSANRNNYGYTF.

The chain employs TRBV5-1 and TRBJ2-7, with D perhaps TRBD2 (6 bases). This CDR3 spans 15 amino acids. Per the germline V gene, CDR1 is SGHRS and CDR2 is YFSETQ. V lost 4 bases and J 6 bases, leaving 20 bases between the germline ends. The CDR3 sequence is CASSESLANAAEQYF. CDR3 bases: TGCGCCAGCAGCGAATCACTAGCAAACGCGGCCGAGCAGTACTTC.

This clone was found many times. The V call is TRBV6-2 or TRBV6-3, the J call TRBJ2-7; no clear D gene. Per the germline V gene, CDR1 is MNHEY and CDR2 is SVGEGT. Between the trimmed V and J ends, which lost 4 bases and 0 bases, there was a span of 4 bases. This CDR3 has 12 amino acids. The CDR3 sequence: CASSSPSYEQYF. Written as DNA, the CDR3 is TGTGCCAGCAGTTCACCCTCCTACGAGCAGTACTTC.